One sample yielded the 21 T cell receptor beta chains listed below, sequenced in a study of cytomegalovirus exposure and HLA in healthy donors. Amplification used 60 Vbeta primers and 13 Jbeta primers. The method was immunoSEQ multiplex PCR; TCRdb's version includes in-frame clones alone and lacks a portion of them. Of under 150,000 clones listed, around four fifths are singletons. Sequenced input: PBMCs. All receptors derive from a woman aged 40 to 49 in good health and CMV-seronegative.

CDR3 DNA sequence: TGTGCCTGGAGTGTTCAGGGGAGCGGCTACACCTTC. It yields the protein CAWSVQGSGYTF. The chain recombines TRBV30 with TRBJ1-2, with D possibly matching TRBD1 (6 bases). The CDR3 loop spans 12 amino acids. CDR1 GTSNPN and CDR2 SVGIG come from the germline V gene (reference sequence). V was pared by 0 bases and J by 8 bases, with 10 bases between.

This clone came up a few times. J is TRBJ2-5 and V is TRBV5-1, with 15 bases identical to TRBD2. CDR3 length: 17 amino acids. The trim removed 4 bases at V and 4 bases at J, leaving 8 bases unmatched. CDR1 and CDR2 from the germline V gene are SGHRS and YFSETQ. The CDR3 here is CASSPRTSGGVRETQYF. Written as DNA, the CDR3 is TGCGCCAGCAGCCCGCGGACTAGCGGGGGGGTTCGAGAGACCCAGTACTTC. The whole variable domain, filled in from reference TRBV5-1 and TRBJ2-5, reads KAGVTQTPRYLIKTRGQQVTLSCSPISGHRSVSWYQQTPGQGLQFLFEYFSETQRNKGNFPGRFSGRQFSNSRSEMNVSTLELGDSALYLCASSPRTSGGVRETQYFGPGTRLLVL.

The chain is built from TRBV2 and TRBJ1-2; TRBD1 agrees at 11 bases. Germline CDR1 and CDR2: SNHLY and FYNNEI. The V and J ends lost 1 base and 7 bases, in that order; junction bases with no gene match: 11. This CDR3 spans 17 amino acids. CDR3 bases: TGTGCCAGCAGTGAAGGGCCCTCGGGACAGGGGGTCAGTGGCTACACCTTC. Protein product: CASSEGPSGQGVSGYTF.

The chain recombines TRBV7-2 with TRBJ1-2; 8 positions match TRBD1. Losses at the gene ends were 8 bases for V and 3 bases for J; bases not matched to a gene: 17. This CDR3 contains 17 residues. Per the germline V gene, CDR1 is SGHTA and CDR2 is FQGNSA. CDR3 region: CASQNSLGGQGYYGYTF. The CDR3 DNA reads as TGTGCCAGCCAAAATTCCCTAGGCGGACAGGGCTACTATGGCTACACCTTC.

A few counts support this clone. The chain recombines TRBV5-1 with TRBJ1-6; 7 nucleotides align to TRBD1. V was pared by 4 bases and J by 7 bases, with 14 bases of the junction left unmatched. Germline V gives CDR1 SGHRS, CDR2 YFSETQ. This CDR3 contains 17 residues. The CDR3 is CASSQEVTTGYNSPLHF. The CDR3 DNA sequence: TGCGCCAGCAGCCAGGAGGTCACGACAGGGTACAATTCACCCCTCCACTTT.

The J gene is TRBJ1-4, the V gene TRBV6-5; D is ambiguous. The germline V gene has CDR1 MNHEY and CDR2 SVGAGI. The CDR3 totals 11 residues. V dropped 6 bases and J dropped 4 bases, with 3 bases sitting between them. Here the CDR3 reads CASRRNEKLFF. In DNA, the CDR3 is TGTGCCAGCAGGCGTAATGAAAAACTGTTTTTT.

The chain couples TRBV6-1 to TRBJ1-5; TRBD1 matches 8 bases. Germline lookup yields CDR1 MNHNS and CDR2 SASEGT. This CDR3 is 18 amino acids long. V lost 3 bases and J lost 0; bases outside the gene matches: 10. DNA of the CDR3: TGTGCCAGCAGTGATGGAGGGACAGGCATCATTAGCAATCAGCCCCAGCATTTT. This sequence encodes CASSDGGTGIISNQPQHF.

Concerning this clone: At the DNA level, this CDR3 is encoded by other sequences in the same sample as well. The rearrangement links TRBV9 to TRBJ2-7; D is possibly TRBD1 (6 bases). The CDR3 extends over 14 amino acids. Between the trimmed V and J ends, which lost 2 bases and 1 base, there was a span of 10 bases. Looked up from germline, CDR1 is SGDLS and CDR2 is YYNGEE. The CDR3 bases are TGTGCCAGCAGCGTGGGCAGGGGATCCTACGAGCAGTACTTC. It translates to CASSVGRGSYEQYF.

Details on this clone: Other DNA sequences in this sample translate to the same CDR3. The CDR3 loop is CASSLGDRDNSPLHF. The CDR3 nucleotides are TGTGCCAGCAGCCTAGGTGACAGGGATAATTCACCCCTCCACTTT. The chain links TRBV7-9 to TRBJ1-6; 7 nucleotides line up with TRBD1. The CDR3 spans 15 residues. Looked up from germline, CDR1 is SEHNR and CDR2 is FQNEAQ (reference sequence). J lost 5 bases, V lost 5 bases, and 6 bases had no gene match.

The chain employs TRBV6-5 and TRBJ1-6, with TRBD1 matching 10 bases. The CDR3 has 15 residues. Trimming at V came to 6 bases and at J to 10 bases, leaving 9 bases not matched to a gene. Germline V CDR1 and CDR2: MNHEY, SVGAGI. The DNA of the CDR3 is TGTGCCAGCAGCCCTCGACAGGGGGCCAGGTCACCCCTCCACTTT. Amino acids: CASSPRQGARSPLHF.

This sequence joins TRBV5-1 and TRBJ1-1; D may be TRBD1 (5 bases). The CDR3 runs to 16 residues. The V gene lost 0 bases and the J gene lost 4 bases, with 16 bases spanning the gap. Germline loops: CDR1 SGHRS, CDR2 YFSETQ. The CDR3 region is CASSLEGRQRGTEAFF. CDR3 nucleotides: TGCGCCAGCAGCTTGGAGGGGCGACAAAGAGGCACTGAAGCTTTCTTT.

The gene calls are TRBV2 and TRBJ1-2; the match to TRBD1 covers 12 bases. V gave up 2 bases and J gave up 2 bases; unmatched junction bases: 3. The CDR3 runs to 16 residues. Germline V gene lookup returns CDR1 SNHLY and CDR2 FYNNEI. The CDR3 reads CASSEWGTGGNYGYTF. The CDR3 DNA is TGTGCCAGCAGTGAATGGGGGACAGGGGGCAACTATGGCTACACCTTC.

The CDR3 spells CASRAGTGNTGELFF. The CDR3 DNA sequence: TGTGCCAGCAGGGCCGGGACAGGGAACACCGGGGAGCTGTTTTTT. The chain links TRBV9 to TRBJ2-2; 8 bases are shared with TRBD1. Germline V CDR1 and CDR2: SGDLS, YYNGEE. This CDR3 region has 15 residues. The J segment lost 1 base and the V segment lost 5 bases, leaving 4 bases of the junction unmatched.

The chain combines TRBV5-6 with TRBJ2-4, with 7 bases that match TRBD1. The V gene end was trimmed by 2 bases and the J gene end by 3 bases; junction bases not matched to a gene: 8. The CDR3 length is 16 residues. Germline loops: CDR1 SGHDT, CDR2 YYEEEE. For the CDR3, the DNA is TGTGCCAGCAGCTTCCGGACAGGAGTGAGCAAAAACATTCAGTACTTC. It is translated as CASSFRTGVSKNIQYF.

This clone is a singleton in its sample. The V gene is TRBV7-2, the J gene TRBJ1-1; 8 bases map to TRBD1. After removal of 1 base from V and 9 bases from J, the junction contained 4 bases not matched to a gene. CDR1 SGHTA and CDR2 FQGNSA come from the germline V gene. The CDR3 consists of 13 residues. Here the CDR3 DNA reads TGTGCCAGCAGCTTAGGCGGACAGGGAAAAGCTTTCTTT. Translating it yields CASSLGGQGKAFF. Complete variable domain (other parts from reference TRBV7-2 and TRBJ1-1): GAGVSQSPSNKVTEKGKDVELRCDPISGHTALYWYRQSLGQGLEFLIYFQGNSAPDKSGLPSDRFSAERTGGSVSTLTIQRTQQEDSAVYLCASSLGGQGKAFFGQGTRLTVV.

This clone was seen a handful of times. V is TRBV4-1 and J is TRBJ1-1; perhaps TRBD1 as D (5 bases). The V end lost 1 base, the J end lost 5 bases, and 14 bases lay between the germline ends. CDR1 and CDR2 (germline): MGHRA, YSYEKL. The CDR3 runs 15 residues. The CDR3: CASSQGPAGRTEAFF. The DNA of the CDR3 is TGCGCCAGCAGCCAAGGGCCGGCAGGGAGGACTGAAGCTTTCTTT.

In its sample, this clone was seen a few times. The J gene is TRBJ1-1, the V gene TRBV5-6; 8 bases match TRBD1. CDR1 and CDR2 (germline): SGHDT, YYEEEE. This CDR3 spans 13 amino acids. With V trimmed by 6 bases and J by 4 bases, 5 bases remained unmatched. The CDR3 here is CASIKQGGTEAFF. DNA for the CDR3: TGTGCCAGCATCAAACAGGGGGGCACTGAAGCTTTCTTT.

The chain combines TRBV18 with TRBJ1-1; no definite D call. In germline, CDR1 is KGHSH, CDR2 LQKENI. The length of the CDR3 is 15 residues. The V and J ends lost 2 bases and 1 base respectively, with 11 bases between them. The CDR3 region is CASSPGPSGNTEAFF. CDR3 coding DNA: TGTGCCAGCTCACCAGGTCCATCAGGGAACACTGAAGCTTTCTTT. The whole variable domain, filled in from reference TRBV18 and TRBJ1-1, reads NAGVMQNPRHLVRRRGQEARLRCSPMKGHSHVYWYRQLPEEGLKFMVYLQKENIIDESGMPKERFSAEFPKEGPSILRIQQVVRGDSAAYFCASSPGPSGNTEAFFGQGTRLTVV.

The V and J genes are TRBV5-1 and TRBJ2-2; weak D call: TRBD2 (7 bases). The CDR3 covers 16 residues. Trimming left V 0 bases short and J 6 bases short, with 15 bases between. Germline CDR1 SGHRS, CDR2 YFSETQ. Here the CDR3 reads CASSLEGGGLSGELFF. CDR3 DNA sequence: TGCGCCAGCAGCTTGGAGGGGGGGGGCCTCTCCGGGGAGCTGTTTTTT.

The chain employs TRBV4-3 and TRBJ2-2, with TRBD1 matching over 9 bases. Germline CDR1 LGHNA, CDR2 YSLEER. V shed 2 bases and J 5 bases; nucleotides not matched to a gene: 6. The length of the CDR3 is 16 residues. This CDR3 reads CASSQKTGGKTGELFF. Written as DNA, the CDR3 is TGCGCCAGCAGCCAAAAAACAGGGGGCAAGACCGGGGAGCTGTTTTTT.

J is TRBJ1-4 and V is TRBV9; tentatively, D is TRBD1 (5 bases). Germline-derived CDR1 and CDR2 are SGDLS and YYNGEE. The CDR3 is 15 residues long. Trimming removed 0 bases from V and 10 bases from J, with 16 bases in between. The CDR3 nucleotides are TGTGCCAGCAGCGTAGGGGGACTTGGGGCGGGAAAACTGTTTTTT. This sequence encodes CASSVGGLGAGKLFF.